This TCR beta chain came from a study of blood T cell repertoires in COVID-19. Repertoires were generated with immunoSEQ multiplex PCR, while TCRdb's copy carries only in-frame clones and drops some. Among roughly 300,000 clones listed, approximately 86% were seen once. Trimming took 4 bases from V and 7 from J, leaving 11 bases between them. This CDR3 region has 13 residues. Germline V CDR1 and CDR2: MNHEY, SVGAGI. Source material: PBMCs or T cells enriched from blood (not recorded which). The chain joins TRBV6-5 to TRBJ1-5; unclear D gene. This receptor was identified in a middle-aged woman with acute COVID-19. The CDR3 region has the DNA TGTGCCAGCAGTTCCTCCCGTGTGCAGCCCCAGCATTTT. It is translated as CASSSSRVQPQHF.